A selection of T cell receptor beta chains follows, all from one sample in a study of blood T cell repertoires in COVID-19. Clones were sequenced by immunoSEQ multiplex PCR, and TCRdb holds only the in-frame ones, with some missing. The data contain almost 70,000 clones, roughly nine tenths of them seen just once; the ten biggest clones take up about 5%. Source material: peripheral blood. The receptors here all came from a woman in her fifties or sixties with active COVID-19. CDR3s include the opening cysteine and the closing phenylalanine or tryptophan. Fields, in order: V gene, J gene, CDR3 protein.

v_call: TRBV6-5; j_call: TRBJ1-1; cdr3_aa: CASSTGVNTEAFF
v_call: TRBV5-8; j_call: TRBJ1-2; cdr3_aa: CASSLPRDRDNYGYTF
v_call: TRBV21-1; j_call: TRBJ2-3; cdr3_aa: CASSPRATDTQYF
v_call: TRBV10-3; j_call: TRBJ1-1; cdr3_aa: CAISPTGIAEAFF
v_call: TRBV9; j_call: TRBJ2-7; cdr3_aa: CASSETSGYEQYF
v_call: TRBV15; j_call: TRBJ1-2; cdr3_aa: CATSRDSGMGNYGYTF
v_call: TRBV7-9; j_call: TRBJ1-4; cdr3_aa: CASSFQGEKLFF
v_call: TRBV4-1; j_call: TRBJ2-7; cdr3_aa: CASSQETDRSYEQYF
v_call: TRBV27; j_call: TRBJ2-4; cdr3_aa: CASSLDPPEGLVDIQYF
v_call: TRBV3-1/TRBV3-2; j_call: TRBJ2-3; cdr3_aa: CASSQAASTDTQYF
v_call: TRBV3-1/TRBV3-2; j_call: TRBJ1-2; cdr3_aa: CASSQDLEGYYGYTF
v_call: TRBV6-6; j_call: TRBJ1-2; cdr3_aa: CASSYSSTGGYGYTF
v_call: TRBV7-8; j_call: TRBJ2-3; cdr3_aa: CASSFIRGLAGATDTQYF
v_call: TRBV30; j_call: TRBJ2-7; cdr3_aa: CAWSVGQGSYEQYF
v_call: TRBV10-3; j_call: TRBJ1-3; cdr3_aa: CAISEWGGPGNTIYF
v_call: TRBV9; j_call: TRBJ2-1; cdr3_aa: CASNQGLADYNEQFF
v_call: TRBV5-3; j_call: TRBJ2-1; cdr3_aa: CARSLGAAVGVNEQFF
v_call: TRBV7-9; j_call: TRBJ1-4; cdr3_aa: CASSLLGRGNEKLFF
v_call: TRBV4-1; j_call: TRBJ2-3; cdr3_aa: CATQRLAGTDTQYF
v_call: TRBV13; j_call: TRBJ2-1; cdr3_aa: CASSMWTDDNEQFF
v_call: TRBV28; j_call: TRBJ2-7; cdr3_aa: CASSLSAGGPYEQYF
v_call: TRBV9; j_call: TRBJ1-2; cdr3_aa: CASSVAGEYGYTF
v_call: TRBV3-1/TRBV3-2; j_call: TRBJ1-5; cdr3_aa: CASSQGTSQPQHF
v_call: TRBV4-1; j_call: TRBJ2-2; cdr3_aa: CASSQVLLGDRELFF
v_call: TRBV28; j_call: TRBJ2-5; cdr3_aa: CASSLETGGGRETQYF
v_call: TRBV27; j_call: TRBJ2-1; cdr3_aa: CASSNTPGTGDSSTNEQFF
v_call: TRBV29-1; j_call: TRBJ2-1; cdr3_aa: CSVTGQQNSYNEQFF
v_call: TRBV18; j_call: TRBJ2-1; cdr3_aa: CASSPWTGSKNEQFF
v_call: TRBV5-6; j_call: TRBJ1-5; cdr3_aa: CASSRRNNQPQHF
v_call: TRBV4-1; j_call: TRBJ1-4; cdr3_aa: CASSQHTTRKLFF
v_call: TRBV10-2; j_call: TRBJ2-7; cdr3_aa: CASSESRQNYEQYF
v_call: TRBV6-4; j_call: TRBJ1-3; cdr3_aa: CASRNVRRDSFSGNTIYF
v_call: TRBV30; j_call: TRBJ2-3; cdr3_aa: CAWSAGQGPDTQYF
v_call: TRBV9; j_call: TRBJ2-2; cdr3_aa: CASSRTQNTGELFF
v_call: TRBV5-1; j_call: TRBJ2-3; cdr3_aa: CASSLVAGNQMHSDTQYF
v_call: TRBV28; j_call: TRBJ1-4; cdr3_aa: CASRDPGGAGNEKLFF
v_call: TRBV27; j_call: TRBJ2-1; cdr3_aa: CASRGETSGPYNEQFF
v_call: TRBV19; j_call: TRBJ2-7; cdr3_aa: CASSSPGLAGLYEQYF
v_call: TRBV10-3; j_call: TRBJ2-1; cdr3_aa: CAISALGLAGGNEQFF
v_call: TRBV24-1; j_call: TRBJ1-2; cdr3_aa: CATSQGANGYTF
v_call: TRBV7-2; j_call: TRBJ2-2; cdr3_aa: CASSYLTSGNTGELFF